The 10 T cell receptor beta chains below were found in one sample sequenced in a study of tumor-infiltrating lymphocytes in primary liver carcinoma. It was from around 18-30 mg of unsorted bulk tissue that RNA and DNA were co-extracted. Total RNA (around 500 ng) served as template for TCR beta cDNA synthesis primed by a constant-region primer. Three nested multiplex PCR rounds of slightly modified ARM-PCR generated TCR beta libraries. For around 11 cycles apiece, the opening two PCR rounds ran with TRBV1-TRBV30 forward primers and a C-beta reverse primer. A single record per CDR3 protein comes from TCRdb applying MiXCR to the multiplex PCR reads. The sample includes roughly 78,000 distinct CDR3 sequences, about 64% of them seen just once. The source material was liver tumor tissue from sampling region 4. The subset was: tumor region T4, right-lateral pole. The receptors shown here come from a woman aged 55-70 years with primary liver carcinoma and hepatitis B virus infection.

For this clonotype: With a much larger clone just one base away, this may be a read error. V usage is TRBV5-8 and J usage is TRBJ2-2, with D hard to call. Germline CDR1 is SGHTS and CDR2 is YDEGEE. CDR3 length equals 15 residues. The CDR3 bases are TGTGCCAGCAGCTTGGAGGGTACGAACATCGGGGAGCTGTTTTTT. Translation: CASSLEGTNIGELFF.

A remark on this clonotype: Sequence at one end of the junction differs from germline and may be a read error. J is TRBJ2-7 and V is TRBV11-1, with unresolved D. The length of the CDR3 is 15 residues. CDR1 SGHAT and CDR2 FQDESV come from the germline V gene (reference sequence). The CDR3 spells CANSPVRTRSYEQYF. The DNA for the CDR3 is TGTGCCAACAGCCCCGTCCGTACCAGGTCATACGAGCAGTACTTC.

With regard to this clonotype: One junction end does not reproduce the germline sequence, and a read error may be involved. V gene TRBV11-2 combines with J gene TRBJ2-1; perhaps TRBD2 as D (6 bases). The CDR3 is 15 residues long. Germline CDR1 and CDR2: SGHAT and FQNNGV. CDR3: CGSGWGLNSYNEQFF. The CDR3 DNA reads TGTGGCAGCGGGTGGGGACTGAACTCCTACAATGAGCAGTTCTTC.

Notes on this clonotype: At one boundary the junction diverges from the germline segment, which might be a read error. The chain combines TRBV12-3 or TRBV12-4 with TRBJ2-1; 7 bases map to TRBD1. The CDR3 runs 15 residues. The CDR3 reads CASSLRDRFYNGQFF. The CDR3 DNA reads TGTGCCAGCAGCCTCCGGGACAGATTCTACAATGGGCAGTTCTTC.

This clonotype is large (0.1 to 1%) within its sample. The chain joins TRBV11-2 to TRBJ2-1; possible D gene TRBD2, 6 bases. Germline V gene sequence: CDR1 SGHAT, CDR2 FQNNGV. Trimming took off 8 bases at V and 0 bases at J, with 14 bases between the two ends. The CDR3 runs 15 residues. In nucleotides, the CDR3 is TGTGCCAGCGGGCGGGGACCGAACTCCTACAATGAGCAGTTCTTC. Its protein is CASGRGPNSYNEQFF.

This clonotype was counted ten times or more. V usage is TRBV10-3 and J usage is TRBJ2-7; D perhaps matches TRBD1 (6 bases). V was cut by 3 bases and J by 6 bases, with 15 bases left in between. CDR3 size: 14 residues. CDR1 and CDR2 from the germline V gene are ENHRY and SYGVKD. The DNA for the CDR3 is TGTGCCATCAGTGATAACAGGGAACTGAGCGAGCAGTACTTC. Protein sequence: CAISDNRELSEQYF.

This clonotype showed up many times. The chain employs TRBV6-5 and TRBJ1-2, with 8 bases aligning to TRBD1. CDR3 length: 14 residues. Per the germline V gene, CDR1 is MNHEY and CDR2 is SVGAGI. V lost 6 bases to trimming and J lost 5 bases; unmatched junction nucleotides: 8. The DNA for the CDR3 is TGTGCCAGCAGCGTAAGACAGGGGCGGTATGGCTACACCTTC. Protein product: CASSVRQGRYGYTF.

This clonotype was recorded once. At one end, the junction sequence differs from germline, possibly due to a read error. The CDR3 region is CASRGTYEQHF. CDR3 DNA: TGCGCCAGCCGTGGTACCTACGAGCAGCACTTC. V gene TRBV10-2 combines with J gene TRBJ2-7; the D is unclear. Germline CDR1 and CDR2: WSHSY and SAAADI. There are 11 residues in the CDR3.

Points on this clonotype: This may come from a read error, since a much larger clone is one base off. The rearrangement uses TRBV7-8 and TRBJ2-5; D is unclear. The germline V gene has CDR1 SGHVS and CDR2 FQNEAQ. The CDR3 loop spans 14 amino acids. The CDR3 here is CARSLVGQSKTQYF. Written as DNA, the CDR3 is TGTGCCAGGAGCTTAGTAGGGCAGTCAAAGACCCAGTACTTC.

For this clonotype: Because the CDR3 is missing its conserved closing phenylalanine or tryptophan, this is likely a read error. The V and J genes are TRBV6-1 and TRBJ2-7; D is tentatively TRBD1 or TRBD2 (5 bases each). The CDR3 contains 14 residues. Germline CDR1 reads MNHNS; CDR2 reads SASEGT. The CDR3 DNA follows: TGTGCTAGTAGTGAAGCTTTCGAGGGGTACGAGCAGTACTTA. Translating it yields CASSEAFEGYEQYL.